Below are 27 T cell receptor beta chains sequenced from a single sample in a study of T cells in tuberculosis. Time point denoted: new active TB diagnosis, blood taken before or within 7 days of starting treatment. Sequencing was performed with immunoSEQ multiplex PCR; in TCRdb, only in-frame clones are kept and a portion is missing. The sample has tens of thousands of clones, approximately 85% seen once. Sequencing was performed on PBMCs, taken at tuberculosis diagnosis. The receptors stem from an adult with tuberculosis.

The gene calls are TRBV5-1 and TRBJ1-4, with TRBD1 matching 8 bases. V shed 1 base and J 2 bases; nucleotides not matched to a gene: 4. CDR1 is SGHRS and CDR2 is YFSETQ in the germline V gene. This CDR3 spans 16 amino acids. The CDR3 protein is CASSLRTGGTNEKLFF. CDR3 DNA: TGCGCCAGCAGCTTGCGAACAGGGGGGACTAATGAAAAACTGTTTTTT.

The chain has TRBV27 and TRBJ2-5, with TRBD2 identical over 11 bases. V was clipped by 0 bases and J by 5 bases; unmatched bases: 11. CDR1 MNHEY and CDR2 SMNVEV come from the germline V gene (reference sequence). The CDR3 loop spans 18 amino acids. The CDR3 coding sequence is TGTGCCAGCAGTTTATCGACTAGCGGGGCTACCCTGACCGAGACCCAGTACTTC. Translation: CASSLSTSGATLTETQYF.

The chain employs TRBV30 and TRBJ1-1; D not resolved. The CDR3 covers 13 residues. Trimming stripped 5 bases from V and 6 bases from J, with 16 bases between. Germline V gene data show CDR1 as GTSNPN and CDR2 as SVGIG (reference sequence). Here the CDR3 reads CAWAWTGMAEAFF. CDR3 bases: TGTGCCTGGGCCTGGACGGGAATGGCTGAAGCTTTCTTT.

J is TRBJ1-4 and V is TRBV7-8, with a tentative D call TRBD1 (5 bases). The V end lost 2 bases, the J end lost 7 bases, and 20 bases lay between the germline ends. The germline V gene has CDR1 SGHVS and CDR2 FQNEAQ. The length of the CDR3 is 17 residues. In nucleotides, the CDR3 is TGTGCCAGCAGCTTATTGGGGGGAGTAGGGATTGGTGAAAAACTGTTTTTT. This translates into CASSLLGGVGIGEKLFF. Variable domain in full (rest from reference TRBV7-8 and TRBJ1-4): GAGVSQSPRYKVAKRGQDVALRCDPISGHVSLFWYQQALGQGPEFLTYFQNEAQLDKSGLPSDRFFAERPEGSVSTLKIQRTQQEDSAVYLCASSLLGGVGIGEKLFFGSGTQLSVL.

This chain connects TRBV9 to TRBJ2-3; 9 bases fit TRBD2. The CDR3 is 17 residues long. CDR1 and CDR2 from the germline V gene are SGDLS and YYNGEE. V trimming: 3 bases; J trimming: 4 bases; junction bases outside the gene matches: 12. In DNA, the CDR3 is TGTGCCAGCAGCGCCCCCCGCAGCGGGGGGTGGCCAGATACGCAGTATTTT. It translates to CASSAPRSGGWPDTQYF.

The DNA for the CDR3 is TGCGCCAGCAGTGAGTCGACAGTACCCAATCAGCCCCAGCATTTT. It is translated as CASSESTVPNQPQHF. V usage is TRBV10-2 and J usage is TRBJ1-5; weak D call: TRBD1 (5 bases). The CDR3 loop spans 15 amino acids. The V end lost 0 bases, the J end lost 3 bases, and 9 bases lay between the germline ends. Germline-derived CDR1 and CDR2 are WSHSY and SAAADI.

Here the CDR3 reads CASSSPTGMNTEAFF. In DNA form, the CDR3 reads TGCGCCAGCAGCTCCCCAACAGGGATGAACACTGAAGCTTTCTTT. The chain has TRBV5-1 and TRBJ1-1, with a tentative D call TRBD1 (6 bases). Germline CDR1 reads SGHRS; CDR2 reads YFSETQ. V was shortened by 3 bases and J by 0 bases, with 12 bases between the two germline ends. CDR3 length: 15 residues.

The V gene is TRBV5-4, the J gene TRBJ1-1, with D possibly TRBD1 on 6 matching bases. Germline CDR1 and CDR2: SGHNT and YYREEE (reference sequence). This CDR3 is 14 amino acids long. Trimming removed 4 bases from V and 6 bases from J, with 16 bases in between. The CDR3 sequence is CASSPEQGWAEAFF. For the CDR3, the DNA is TGTGCCAGCAGCCCAGAACAGGGTTGGGCTGAAGCTTTCTTT.

V usage is TRBV5-1 and J usage is TRBJ2-3; weak D call: TRBD2 (7 bases). This CDR3 spans 16 amino acids. Trimming pared 0 bases from V and 2 bases from J, leaving 13 bases between. CDR1 SGHRS and CDR2 YFSETQ come from the germline V gene. The CDR3 reads CASSLGTGGLTDTQYF. CDR3 DNA: TGCGCCAGCAGCTTGGGTACGGGGGGCCTCACAGATACGCAGTATTTT.

The chain carries TRBV11-1 and TRBJ1-5; 7 bases agree with TRBD1. Germline values: CDR1 SGHAT, CDR2 FQDESV (reference sequence). V shed 6 bases and J 5 bases; nucleotides not matched to a gene: 10. This CDR3 contains 15 residues. The CDR3 loop reads CASSSGTAPHQPQHF. The CDR3 region has the DNA TGTGCCAGCAGTTCTGGGACAGCCCCCCATCAGCCCCAGCATTTT.

The chain employs TRBV19 and TRBJ1-4, with no clear D. Trimming stripped 7 bases from V and 7 bases from J, with 19 bases between. The CDR3 is 15 amino acids. Germline V lookup: CDR1 LNHDA, CDR2 SQIVND (reference sequence). The CDR3 nucleotides are TGTGCCAGTACCCCATTGGGAGGGCCAGCTGAAAAACTGTTTTTT. The encoded protein is CASTPLGGPAEKLFF.

The chain carries TRBV19 and TRBJ1-1; 12 bases are a match to TRBD1. The CDR3 extends over 14 amino acids. The trim removed 6 bases at V and 4 bases at J, leaving 3 bases unmatched. The V gene's germline CDR1 is LNHDA and CDR2 SQIVND (reference sequence). The CDR3: CASRGQGAITEAFF. The CDR3 nucleotides are TGTGCCAGTAGGGGACAGGGGGCAATCACTGAAGCTTTCTTT.

The V and J genes are TRBV4-1 and TRBJ2-4; 9 bases align to TRBD2. V was clipped by 1 base and J by 5 bases; unmatched bases: 15. The CDR3 is 19 residues long. Germline V gives CDR1 MGHRA, CDR2 YSYEKL. The CDR3 region is CASSQGGFFGGRAENIQYF. CDR3 coding DNA: TGCGCCAGCAGCCAAGGAGGTTTTTTCGGCGGGAGGGCCGAAAACATTCAGTACTTC.

V is TRBV2 and J is TRBJ1-2; D is undetermined. V lost 2 bases to trimming and J lost 4 bases, with 8 bases between them. The CDR3 covers 13 residues. Germline assignment: CDR1 SNHLY and CDR2 FYNNEI. CDR3 region: CASSEFRFYGYTF. The CDR3 DNA sequence: TGTGCCAGCAGTGAATTCAGGTTCTATGGCTACACCTTC.

V usage is TRBV7-8 and J usage is TRBJ2-2; 8 nucleotides line up with TRBD2. The V gene's germline CDR1 is SGHVS and CDR2 FQNEAQ. Germline trimming cut 5 bases from V and 0 bases from J; bases unmatched to any gene: 11. The CDR3 is 18 amino acids. The CDR3, as DNA: TGTGCCAGCAGCCCCAAAGCCAGCGGGGGCCCGAACACCGGGGAGCTGTTTTTT. This sequence encodes CASSPKASGGPNTGELFF.

The rearrangement joins TRBV2 to TRBJ2-1, with 7 bases lining up with TRBD2. The CDR3 totals 14 residues. The V gene end was trimmed by 8 bases and the J gene end by 4 bases; junction bases not matched to a gene: 8. Looked up from germline, CDR1 is SNHLY and CDR2 is FYNNEI. The CDR3 is CASGGSGYYNEQFF. DNA for the CDR3: TGTGCCAGCGGCGGGAGTGGTTATTACAATGAGCAGTTCTTC.

This chain joins TRBV19 and TRBJ1-2, with a tentative D call TRBD1 (5 bases). This CDR3 spans 12 amino acids. Germline CDR1 LNHDA, CDR2 SQIVND (reference sequence). Trimming removed 3 bases from V and 5 bases from J, with 7 bases in between. The CDR3 is CASSMTAYGYTF. In nucleotides, the CDR3 is TGTGCCAGTAGTATGACAGCATATGGCTACACCTTC. Full variable domain (remainder filled in from reference TRBV19 and TRBJ1-2): DGGITQSPKYLFRKEGQNVTLSCEQNLNHDAMYWYRQDPGQGLRLIYYSQIVNDFQKGDIAEGYSVSREKKESFPLTVTSAQKNPTAFYLCASSMTAYGYTFGSGTRLTVV.

The chain employs TRBV10-3 and TRBJ1-2; D is possibly TRBD1 (5 bases). Germline values: CDR1 ENHRY, CDR2 SYGVKD. This CDR3 region has 14 residues. With 3 bases removed from V and 2 bases from J, the gap between germline ends came to 10 bases. As DNA, the CDR3 is TGTGCCATCAGTGATGGGGGGGGAAACTATGGCTACACCTTC. Its protein is CAISDGGGNYGYTF.

This chain uses TRBV4-1 with TRBJ1-3; maybe TRBD1 (5 bases). Germline V gives CDR1 MGHRA, CDR2 YSYEKL. Trimming pared 0 bases from V and 3 bases from J, leaving 9 bases between. CDR3 size: 15 residues. The CDR3 DNA reads TGCGCCAGCAGCCAAGATACGGGGGTTGGAAACACCATATATTTT. Protein sequence: CASSQDTGVGNTIYF.

The chain uses TRBV27 and TRBJ2-4, with unresolved D. CDR1 is MNHEY and CDR2 is SMNVEV in the germline V gene (reference sequence). V was trimmed by 6 bases and J by 0 bases, leaving 9 bases between them. CDR3 length: 14 amino acids. CDR3 bases: TGTGCCAGCAGAGACATTTTAGCCAAAAACATTCAGTACTTC. Translation gives CASRDILAKNIQYF.

This chain uses TRBV6-4 with TRBJ2-3, with D perhaps matching TRBD1 (5 bases). Trimming cost V 3 bases and J 5 bases, with 15 bases left between them. The CDR3 contains 15 residues. CDR1 is MRHNA and CDR2 is SNTAGT in the germline V gene. In DNA form, the CDR3 reads TGTGCCAGCAGTGAGCTTCTTTCAGGGATAGATACGCAGTATTTT. This translates into CASSELLSGIDTQYF.

This chain connects TRBV12-5 to TRBJ2-5; possible D gene TRBD1, 6 bases. The CDR3 is 12 residues long. Germline CDR1 is LGHNT and CDR2 is FRNRAP. The ends were cut back, 7 bases at V and 6 bases at J, with 12 bases in the middle. In DNA form, the CDR3 reads TGTGCTAGTGACACGGGACAAAAGACCCAGTACTTC. It is translated as CASDTGQKTQYF.

The V and J genes are TRBV7-2 and TRBJ2-1; possible D gene TRBD1, 6 bases. CDR1 is SGHTA and CDR2 is FQGNSA in the germline V gene. The CDR3 spans 14 residues. V lost 2 bases and J lost 7, with 12 bases in between. The CDR3 loop reads CASSLMGANNEQFF. DNA of the CDR3: TGTGCCAGCAGCTTAATGGGGGCGAATAATGAGCAGTTCTTC.

The rearrangement links TRBV5-4 to TRBJ1-2; D not resolved. Germline CDR1 reads SGHNT; CDR2 reads YYREEE (reference sequence). V was cut by 0 bases and J by 5 bases, with 8 bases left in between. This CDR3 region has 13 residues. The CDR3, as DNA: TGTGCCAGCAGCTTGGGGCACGGGTATGGCTACACCTTC. Translating it yields CASSLGHGYGYTF.

This chain connects TRBV27 to TRBJ2-7, with 8 nucleotides matching TRBD1. V trimming: 0 bases; J trimming: 2 bases; junction bases outside the gene matches: 3. The CDR3 has 15 amino acids. Germline V lookup: CDR1 MNHEY, CDR2 SMNVEV (reference sequence). The CDR3 loop is CASSLSVQGAYEQYF. DNA of the CDR3: TGTGCCAGCAGTTTATCGGTACAGGGGGCCTACGAGCAGTACTTC.

The rearrangement links TRBV5-4 to TRBJ1-4; 9 bases align to TRBD1. Germline assignment: CDR1 SGHNT and CDR2 YYREEE (reference sequence). The CDR3 runs to 15 residues. The ends lost 3 bases at V and 6 bases at J; junction bases unmatched: 6. This chain's CDR3 is CASSSNRGLDEKLFF. The CDR3, as DNA: TGTGCCAGCAGCTCTAACAGGGGGCTGGATGAAAAACTGTTTTTT.

V is TRBV5-1 and J is TRBJ2-2; 11 bases agree with TRBD2. Germline-derived CDR1 and CDR2 are SGHRS and YFSETQ. The V segment lost 0 bases and the J segment 6 bases; nucleotides outside the gene matches: 4. This CDR3 spans 16 amino acids. Here the CDR3 reads CASSLGTSGYAGELFF. DNA of the CDR3: TGCGCCAGCAGCTTGGGGACTAGCGGGTACGCCGGGGAGCTGTTTTTT.